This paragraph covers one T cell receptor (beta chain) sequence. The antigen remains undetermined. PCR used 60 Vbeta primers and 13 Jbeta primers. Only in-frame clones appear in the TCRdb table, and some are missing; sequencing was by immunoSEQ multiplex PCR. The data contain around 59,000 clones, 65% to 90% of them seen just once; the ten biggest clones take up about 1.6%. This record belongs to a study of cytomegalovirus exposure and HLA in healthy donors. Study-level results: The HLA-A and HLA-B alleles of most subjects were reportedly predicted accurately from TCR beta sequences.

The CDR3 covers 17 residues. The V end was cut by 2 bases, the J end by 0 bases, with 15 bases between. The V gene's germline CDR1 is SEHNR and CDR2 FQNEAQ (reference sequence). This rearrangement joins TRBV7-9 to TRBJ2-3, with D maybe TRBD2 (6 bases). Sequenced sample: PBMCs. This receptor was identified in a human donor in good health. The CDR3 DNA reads TGTGCCAGCAGCTTATGGATCGGGGGAACTAGCACAGATACGCAGTATTTT. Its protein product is CASSLWIGGTSTDTQYF.